A single sample is the source of the 10 T cell receptor beta chains below, sequenced in a study of human T cells and chemical hapten exposure. Time point denoted: patch test 1, 2 weeks after DPC sensitization. Treatment given: therapeutic diphenylcyclopropenone sensitization with weekly scalp DPC. TCRdb processed the RACE reads anew with MiXCR; each CDR3 protein has one entry. The sample comprises about 360,000 distinct CDR3 sequences, about 7% of which are singletons, and approximately 8% rests with the top ten. The starting material was whole blood, obtained in connection with sensitization to the hapten diphenylcyclopropenone (DPC). The source is a young woman with alopecia areata. Some clones in this sample may be carry-over from other donors' samples.

This clonotype showed up many times. The chain employs TRBV29-1 and TRBJ2-3; 9 positions agree with TRBD1. V dropped 1 base and J dropped 4; count of bases not matched to a gene: 0. Germline values: CDR1 SQVTM, CDR2 ANQGSEA. The CDR3 spans 13 residues. The CDR3 here is CSVEGQGADTQYF. CDR3 coding DNA: TGCAGCGTTGAAGGACAGGGGGCAGATACGCAGTATTTT.

CDR3 DNA: TGTGCCAGCAGTTTAGTCAGGACCGACGAGCAGTACTTC. Translating gives CASSLVRTDEQYF. The rearrangement links TRBV12-3 or TRBV12-4 to TRBJ2-7; D is uncertain. The germline V and J ends were trimmed by 1 base and 5 bases, with 9 bases remaining between them. This CDR3 spans 13 amino acids.

The genes are TRBV18 and TRBJ1-6; tentatively, D is TRBD1 (5 bases). Trimming shortened V by 0 bases and J by 8 bases, and 11 bases separated the two germline ends. CDR1 is KGHSH, CDR2 LQKENI, per germline. This CDR3 comprises 15 residues. DNA of the CDR3: TGTGCCAGCTCACCACCGGGACCCATGCATTCACCCCTCCACTTT. Encoded protein: CASSPPGPMHSPLHF.

This clonotype was detected a few times. CDR3 coding DNA: TGTGCCAGCAGCCGATCCCAGGGTCAGCCCGGTGGCTACACCTTC. It translates to CASSRSQGQPGGYTF. The rearrangement joins TRBV3-1 to TRBJ1-2; D possibly corresponds to TRBD1 (5 bases). The CDR3 length is 15 residues. The germline gives CDR1 LGHDT, CDR2 YNNKEL (reference sequence). V shed 4 bases and J shed 7 bases, with 19 bases lying between them.

This clonotype was observed at least ten times. This chain uses TRBV12-3 or TRBV12-4 with TRBJ2-3; no clear D. This CDR3 has 15 amino acids. The germline V and J ends were trimmed by 3 bases and 6 bases, with 16 bases remaining between them. The CDR3 region is CASSLMSSQSDTQYF. In nucleotides, the CDR3 is TGTGCCAGCAGTTTGATGTCTTCCCAAAGCGATACGCAGTATTTT.

This clonotype has at least ten counts. The rearrangement links TRBV4-3 to TRBJ1-1, with D uncertain. This CDR3 is 15 amino acids long. Germline CDR1 LGHNA, CDR2 YSLEER. The V end was cut by 0 bases, the J end by 1 base, with 9 bases between. The CDR3 DNA reads TGCGCCAGCAGCCAAGAAGGGTACGGGAACACTGAAGCTTTCTTT. Translation: CASSQEGYGNTEAFF.

In its sample, this clonotype was seen many times. This chain joins TRBV7-9 and TRBJ2-1, with 9 bases lining up with TRBD1. The CDR3 totals 15 residues. Trimming at V came to 1 base and at J to 7 bases, leaving 5 bases not matched to a gene. Germline V gene data show CDR1 as SEHNR and CDR2 as FQNEAQ (reference sequence). CDR3 amino acids: CASSLVGTGKNEQFF. CDR3 DNA sequence: TGTGCCAGCAGCTTAGTTGGGACAGGGAAGAATGAGCAGTTCTTC. The full variable domain, with the rest looked up from reference TRBV7-9 and TRBJ2-1, is DTGVSQNPRHKITKRGQNVTFRCDPISEHNRLYWYRQTLGQGPEFLTYFQNEAQLEKSRLLSDRFSAERPKGSFSTLEIQRTEQGDSAMYLCASSLVGTGKNEQFFGPGTRLTVL.

This chain connects TRBV3-1 to TRBJ2-1; no clear D gene. The CDR3 extends over 10 amino acids. Per the germline V gene, CDR1 is LGHDT and CDR2 is YNNKEL (reference sequence). The germline V and J ends were trimmed by 8 bases and 4 bases, with 3 bases remaining between them. Written as DNA, the CDR3 is TGTGCCAGCGGGTACAATGAGCAGTTCTTC. Its translation: CASGYNEQFF.

This clonotype was counted at least ten times. The V gene is TRBV10-3, the J gene TRBJ2-1, with D possibly matching TRBD2 (7 bases). CDR1 is ENHRY, CDR2 SYGVKD, per germline. The CDR3 consists of 14 residues. Trimming removed 3 bases from V and 5 bases from J, with 11 bases in between. This chain's CDR3 is CAISDRGGNNEQFF. As DNA, the CDR3 is TGTGCCATCAGTGATAGGGGGGGTAACAATGAGCAGTTCTTC.

This clonotype was observed a few times. V is TRBV4-3 and J is TRBJ1-5; 7 nucleotides match TRBD1. The CDR3 runs to 15 residues. Germline CDR1 reads LGHNA; CDR2 reads YSLEER. V lost 1 base and J lost 3; bases outside the gene matches: 3. CDR3 bases: TGCGCCAGCAGCCAAGCAAGGGGGCTCAATCAGCCCCAGCATTTT. It is translated as CASSQARGLNQPQHF.